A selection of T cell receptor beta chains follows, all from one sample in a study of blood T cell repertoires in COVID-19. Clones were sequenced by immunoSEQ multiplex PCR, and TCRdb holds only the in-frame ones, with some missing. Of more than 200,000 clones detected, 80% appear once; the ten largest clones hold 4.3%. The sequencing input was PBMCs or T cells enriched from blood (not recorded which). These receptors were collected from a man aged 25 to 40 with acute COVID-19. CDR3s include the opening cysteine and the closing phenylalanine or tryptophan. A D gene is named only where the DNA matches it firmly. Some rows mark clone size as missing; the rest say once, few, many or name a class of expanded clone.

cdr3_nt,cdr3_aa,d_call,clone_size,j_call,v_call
TGTGCCAGCAGGGAGGTGGGCAAAAACATTCAGTACTTC,CASREVGKNIQYF,-,-,TRBJ2-4,TRBV6-5
TGTGCCAGCAGCCCCCGGGCGGGACGCCCTAACTACTCTGGGGCCAACGTCCTGACTTTC,CASSPRAGRPNYSGANVLTF,-,-,TRBJ2-6,TRBV9
TGTGCCAGCAGCGCGGCAGGGGGGAACACCGGGGAGCTGTTTTTT,CASSAAGGNTGELFF,TRBD1,-,TRBJ2-2,TRBV9
TGTGCCAGCTCACCGGCGGGGGGATACGCAGATACGCAGTATTTT,CASSPAGGYADTQYF,TRBD2,-,TRBJ2-3,TRBV18
TGCGCCAGCAGCTCCGCCGGGACAGGGGAAGGGGAGCAGTACTTC,CASSSAGTGEGEQYF,TRBD1,-,TRBJ2-7,TRBV5-1
TGTGCCATCAAACGGTCGATCGGTGAGCAGTTCTTC,CAIKRSIGEQFF,-,many,TRBJ2-1,TRBV7-9
TGTGCCAGCAGCGGACAGGGGGCTTTGGCTGAAGCTTTCTTT,CASSGQGALAEAFF,TRBD1,few,TRBJ1-1,TRBV11-2
TGTGCCAGCAGCGGAGGGACAGCCCAGGGTACGCAGTATTTT,CASSGGTAQGTQYF,-,-,TRBJ2-3,TRBV7-6
TGTGCCAGCAGGAAGGGAGCTTCGAACACCGGGGAGCTGTTTTTT,CASRKGASNTGELFF,-,-,TRBJ2-2,TRBV2
TGTGCCAGCAGTGAAGGGAAGGGGACAGGAAATTCACCCCTCCACTTT,CASSEGKGTGNSPLHF,TRBD1,once,TRBJ1-6,TRBV2
TGCGCCAGCAGTGAAGGAGGCGAGCAGTACTTC,CASSEGGEQYF,-,-,TRBJ2-7,TRBV10-1
TGCAGCGTTTGTATAGCGGGGGGGCCTGATACGCAGTATTTT,CSVCIAGGPDTQYF,TRBD2,-,TRBJ2-3,TRBV29-1
TGTGCCAGCAGTCCCCGGGGAGCCGGAATATCCACAGATACGCAGTATTTT,CASSPRGAGISTDTQYF,-,-,TRBJ2-3,TRBV6-6
TGCGCCAGCAGCCAACAAACAGGGCACGGCGGGGAGCTGTTTTTT,CASSQQTGHGGELFF,-,-,TRBJ2-2,TRBV5-1
TGTGCCAGCACTCCGGGACAGGGGTCGGTCTATGGCTACACCTTC,CASTPGQGSVYGYTF,TRBD1,-,TRBJ1-2,TRBV5-4
TGTGCCAGCAGCAAAGAGGAGGACAGGGTGCAGTCTGAAGCTTTCTTT,CASSKEEDRVQSEAFF,-,-,TRBJ1-1,TRBV21-1
TGTGCCAGCAGCAAAGCCAGCGGGGGGGCCTTCCGGACAAATGAGCAGTTCTTC,CASSKASGGAFRTNEQFF,-,-,TRBJ2-1,TRBV21-1
TGCGCCAGCAGCTTGGGACAGCTATTATTGAACACTGAAGCTTTCTTT,CASSLGQLLLNTEAFF,-,-,TRBJ1-1,TRBV5-1
TGTGCCAGACGGGGGGGAAACAACAATGAGCAGTTCTTC,CARRGGNNNEQFF,TRBD2,-,TRBJ2-1,TRBV2
TGTGCCAGCAGCGGGGACAGCTACGAGCAGTACTTC,CASSGDSYEQYF,TRBD1,-,TRBJ2-7,TRBV9
TGCAGCGCCAGAAGGACTAGCGGACAAGAGACCCAGTACTTC,CSARRTSGQETQYF,TRBD2,-,TRBJ2-5,TRBV29-1
TGTGCCAGCAAAGGACAGGGGGGAAGGGTGGTAGCTTTCTTT,CASKGQGGRVVAFF,TRBD1,-,TRBJ1-1,TRBV2
TGTGCCAGCAGCAAAGGGGTAGTCACAGGGGAGTATAATTCACCCCTCCACTTT,CASSKGVVTGEYNSPLHF,-,-,TRBJ1-6,TRBV21-1
TGTGCCAGCAGTGAGAGACAGGCTAGCTCTGGAAACACCATATATTTT,CASSERQASSGNTIYF,-,-,TRBJ1-3,TRBV2
TGCGCCAGCAGCCCGGGACACCTCTACGAGCAGTACTTC,CASSPGHLYEQYF,-,-,TRBJ2-7,TRBV5-1
TGTGCCAGTAGTATGGTTGTCGGTACTGAAGCTTTCTTT,CASSMVVGTEAFF,-,-,TRBJ1-1,TRBV19